The 31 T cell receptor beta chains in this list originate from one sample, sequenced in a study of identical twins. TCRdb redid the calling of the 5' RACE reads with MiXCR, one entry per CDR3 protein. The sample yields about 890,000 distinct CDR3 sequences, roughly an eighth seen once. These data also formed part of another study, on yellow fever vaccine responses in identical twins.

The sample comprised PBMCs. Receptor source: a young woman in good health.

This chain uses TRBV3-1 with TRBJ2-7; TRBD1 matches 8 bases. This CDR3 spans 15 amino acids. Germline trimming cut 0 bases from V and 3 bases from J; bases unmatched to any gene: 4. Germline V gene sequence: CDR1 LGHDT, CDR2 YNNKEL (reference sequence). The CDR3 region has the DNA TGTGCCAGCAGCCAAGATGGGACAGGTCGCTACGAGCAGTACGTC. This translates into CASSQDGTGRYEQYV.

This clonotype occurred many times. The chain recombines TRBV12-3 or TRBV12-4 with TRBJ2-5; either TRBD1 or TRBD2 may fit D (6 bases each). The V gene lost 3 bases and the J gene lost 5 bases, with 13 bases spanning the gap. This CDR3 has 14 residues. CDR3 in amino acids: CASSLGGRWETQYF. The CDR3 nucleotides read TGTGCCAGCAGTTTGGGGGGCCGGTGGGAGACCCAGTACTTC.

This clonotype was observed at least ten times. The rearrangement joins TRBV13 to TRBJ2-7; D perhaps matches TRBD2 (5 bases). The length of the CDR3 is 17 residues. Germline assignment: CDR1 PRHDT and CDR2 FYEKMQ (reference sequence). Trimming pared 0 bases from V and 5 bases from J, leaving 20 bases between. CDR3 sequence: CASSLGLITRGSDEQYV. In DNA, the CDR3 is TGTGCCAGCAGCTTAGGCCTAATAACGAGAGGGAGCGACGAGCAGTACGTC.

The chain couples TRBV4-1 to TRBJ2-4, with TRBD2 as a possible D gene (6 bases). Germline V gene sequence: CDR1 MGHRA, CDR2 YSYEKL. Between the trimmed V and J ends, which lost 2 bases and 1 base, there was a span of 15 bases. The CDR3 spans 17 residues. The CDR3 DNA is TGCGCCAGCAGCCAAATGTTTGGGGGGAGTGCCAAAAACATTCAGTACTTC. Amino acid sequence: CASSQMFGGSAKNIQYF.

This clonotype came up a few times. The V gene is TRBV20-1, the J gene TRBJ2-5, with TRBD1 as a possible D gene (5 bases). The germline V gene has CDR1 DFQATT and CDR2 SNEGSKA (reference sequence). The CDR3 sequence is 13 residues long. V lost 3 bases and J 4 bases, leaving 12 bases between the germline ends. The CDR3 loop reads CSASGHRRETQYF. Written as DNA, the CDR3 is TGCAGTGCTAGTGGCCACAGGAGAGAGACCCAGTACTTC.

This clonotype was seen a handful of times. This rearrangement joins TRBV28 to TRBJ1-1; 7 bases line up with TRBD1. The CDR3 extends over 15 amino acids. V lost 6 bases and J lost 10; bases outside the gene matches: 17. Germline CDR1 reads MDHEN; CDR2 reads SYDVKM. CDR3 DNA: TGTGCCAGCAGCTATGGACAGGACATACCTAAGGGAGCTTTCTTT. The encoded protein is CASSYGQDIPKGAFF.

This clonotype was seen a few times. The genes are TRBV5-1 and TRBJ2-5; the match to TRBD1 covers 9 bases. Losses at the gene ends were 3 bases for V and 5 bases for J; bases not matched to a gene: 11. CDR1 SGHRS and CDR2 YFSETQ come from the germline V gene. This CDR3 has 16 residues. This CDR3 is CASSSLGQGRRETQYF. CDR3 nucleotide sequence: TGCGCCAGCAGCTCACTAGGACAGGGGCGTCGGGAGACCCAGTACTTC.

The rearrangement links TRBV2 to TRBJ2-5; D is perhaps TRBD1 (6 bases). The CDR3 loop spans 13 amino acids. In germline, CDR1 is SNHLY, CDR2 FYNNEI. V lost 5 bases, J lost 0 bases, and 7 bases lay in between. In DNA, the CDR3 is TGTGCCAGCAGTACAGGGAACCAAGAGACCCAGTACTTC. It yields the protein CASSTGNQETQYF. Full variable domain (outside the CDR3, taken from reference TRBV2 and TRBJ2-5): EPEVTQTPSHQVTQMGQEVILRCVPISNHLYFYWYRQILGQKVEFLVSFYNNEISEKSEIFDDQFSVERPDGSNFTLKIRSTKLEDSAMYFCASSTGNQETQYFGPGTRLLVL.

This clonotype appeared a few times. The CDR3 region is CASSLGSREQFF. As DNA, the CDR3 is TGTGCCAGCAGTTTAGGTAGCCGTGAGCAGTTCTTC. V and J are TRBV12-3 or TRBV12-4 and TRBJ2-1, with D uncertain. The V gene lost 1 base and the J gene lost 9 bases, with 7 bases spanning the gap. The CDR3 totals 12 residues.

On this clonotype itself: The junction shows a germline mismatch at one end, possibly a read error. The gene calls are TRBV20-1 and TRBJ2-5; D perhaps matches TRBD1 (6 bases). This CDR3 comprises 17 residues. In germline, CDR1 is DFQATT, CDR2 SNEGSKA (reference sequence). The CDR3 DNA is TGCTGTGCTAGAGATGGTGATGTAGGACAGTACCAAGAGACCCAGTACTTC. Amino acid sequence: CCARDGDVGQYQETQYF.

This chain uses TRBV7-3 with TRBJ2-5; possibly TRBD2 for D (6 bases). Germline CDR1 is SGHTA and CDR2 is FQGTGA. The CDR3 consists of 13 residues. The V gene lost 4 bases and the J gene lost 4 bases, with 10 bases spanning the gap. CDR3 nucleotides: TGTGCCAGCAGCTCACTAGCACGAGAGACCCAGTACTTC. This gives the protein CASSSLARETQYF.

The chain is built from TRBV5-1 and TRBJ1-1; TRBD1 matches 9 bases. V was clipped by 4 bases and J by 8 bases; unmatched bases: 9. The CDR3 has 14 amino acids. CDR1 is SGHRS and CDR2 is YFSETQ in the germline V gene. The CDR3 DNA reads TGCGCCAGCAGCGAATTGACAGGGGGTACAGAAGCTTTCTTT. Amino acids: CASSELTGGTEAFF.

The rearrangement links TRBV11-2 to TRBJ2-5; the D is unclear. CDR1 is SGHAT, CDR2 FQNNGV, per germline. Trimming removed 3 bases from V and 1 base from J, with 9 bases in between. The length of the CDR3 is 14 residues. The CDR3 protein is CASSLTVSQETQYF. Written as DNA, the CDR3 is TGTGCCAGCAGCTTGACCGTTAGCCAAGAGACCCAGTACTTC. The full variable domain, its missing parts supplied by reference TRBV11-2 and TRBJ2-5, is EAGVAQSPRYKIIEKRQSVAFWCNPISGHATLYWYQQILGQGPKLLIQFQNNGVVDDSQLPKDRFSAERLKGVDSTLKIQPAKLEDSAVYLCASSLTVSQETQYFGPGTRLLVL.

This clonotype has ten or more counts. The V and J genes are TRBV28 and TRBJ2-5, with D possibly being TRBD1 (6 bases). The CDR3 has 20 residues. Looked up from germline, CDR1 is MDHEN and CDR2 is SYDVKM. Deletions cut 5 bases from V and 4 bases from J, with 32 bases between. CDR3 in DNA: TGTGCCAGCAGTCCGGAAGGATACGGGACATTACATCTCAGGGGAGAGACCCAGTACTTC. Its translation is CASSPEGYGTLHLRGETQYF.

Comment on this clonotype: A much larger clone differs by one base, so this may be a read error. The chain is built from TRBV20-1 and TRBJ2-3; D is unclear. Deletions cut 2 bases from V and 2 bases from J, with 2 bases between. The CDR3 extends over 11 amino acids. The germline CDR1 and CDR2 sequences are DFQATT and SNEGSKA (reference sequence). The CDR3 sequence: CSARITDTQYF. The CDR3 DNA reads TGCAGTGCTAGAATCACAGATACGCAGTATTTT.

This chain links TRBV5-6 with TRBJ2-5; D may be TRBD2 (5 bases). CDR3 length: 14 residues. Trimming left V 1 base short and J 4 bases short, with 11 bases between. Germline V gene lookup returns CDR1 SGHDT and CDR2 YYEEEE. As DNA, the CDR3 is TGTGCCAGCAGCTTGAACCGCCTAGCAGAGACCCAGTACTTC. It codes for CASSLNRLAETQYF.

The chain is built from TRBV14 and TRBJ2-1; the match to TRBD2 covers 7 bases. The ends lost 1 base at V and 7 bases at J; junction bases unmatched: 16. The CDR3 length is 18 residues. Germline V lookup: CDR1 SGHDN, CDR2 FVKESK. CDR3 DNA: TGTGCCAGCAGCCAAGTCGAAGGGCGGGAGCACCGGCGGAATGAGCAGTTCTTC. Translated, it gives CASSQVEGREHRRNEQFF.

The V call is TRBV7-9, the J call TRBJ2-1, with 7 bases matching TRBD2. Unmatched junction bases numbered 11, after V lost 7 bases and J lost 2 bases. CDR1 SEHNR and CDR2 FQNEAQ come from the germline V gene (reference sequence). CDR3 length equals 16 residues. CDR3 amino acids: CASTHWGGVTYNEQFF. The CDR3 nucleotides read TGTGCCAGCACCCATTGGGGGGGAGTTACCTACAATGAGCAGTTCTTC.

With regard to this clonotype: A much larger clone sits a single nucleotide away, making a read error possible. The V gene is TRBV15, the J gene TRBJ2-1; TRBD2 agrees at 11 bases. There are 18 residues in the CDR3. CDR1 LNHNV and CDR2 YYDKDF come from the germline V gene (reference sequence). This CDR3 reads CATIRAPTGTSGYNEQFF. CDR3 DNA sequence: TGTGCCACCATCAGAGCGCCGACAGGGACTAGCGGATACAATGAGCAGTTCTTC.

The chain is built from TRBV6-5 and TRBJ1-1, with D possibly matching TRBD1 (6 bases). V shed 0 bases and J shed 4 bases, with 18 bases lying between them. The CDR3 contains 17 residues. Germline lookup yields CDR1 MNHEY and CDR2 SVGAGI. CDR3 in amino acids: CASSYSLSGAGGTEAFF. The CDR3, as DNA: TGTGCCAGCAGTTACTCGCTGTCAGGGGCGGGGGGCACTGAAGCTTTCTTT.

The chain couples TRBV5-8 to TRBJ2-7; D gene ambiguous. The germline gives CDR1 SGHTS, CDR2 YDEGEE. The CDR3 runs 15 residues. Trimming pared 0 bases from V and 0 bases from J, leaving 10 bases between. Here the CDR3 DNA reads TGTGCCAGCAGCTTGGGGTACTTTAGCTCCTACGAGCAGTACGTC. Translating it yields CASSLGYFSSYEQYV.

This clonotype has ten or more counts. CDR3 loop: CASSHTWGDSTDTQYF. Here the CDR3 DNA reads TGTGCCAGCAGCCATACCTGGGGGGACAGCACAGATACGCAGTATTTT. V usage is TRBV21-1 and J usage is TRBJ2-3; TRBD1 was called by the table and not checked on the DNA. TRBV21-1 is classified as a pseudogene. The CDR3 loop spans 16 amino acids.

This clonotype was seen a few times. This chain joins TRBV21-1 and TRBJ2-2; TRBD1 is the table's D call and was not checked against the DNA. TRBV21-1 is listed as a pseudogene. The CDR3 spans 16 residues. CDR3 sequence reads: CASMDLWTQNTGELFF. The CDR3 DNA sequence: TGTGCCAGTATGGACTTGTGGACACAGAACACCGGGGAGCTGTTTTTT.

The chain employs TRBV20-1 and TRBJ2-1; 9 bases agree with TRBD2. Unmatched junction bases numbered 12, after V lost 3 bases and J lost 0 bases. Germline CDR1 is DFQATT and CDR2 is SNEGSKA (reference sequence). This CDR3 is built from 18 residues. The CDR3 DNA is TGCAGTGCTAGCCCCGGGACTAGCCGATCTAGCTCCTACAATGAGCAGTTCTTC. The encoded protein is CSASPGTSRSSSYNEQFF.

This clonotype was seen a few times. The chain is built from TRBV5-1 and TRBJ2-2, with 8 bases matching TRBD2. Per germline, CDR1 SGHRS and CDR2 YFSETQ. V gave up 6 bases and J gave up 0 bases; unmatched junction bases: 4. The CDR3 contains 15 residues. The CDR3 DNA follows: TGCGCCAGCACCTTAGCGGGATCGAACACCGGGGAGCTGTTTTTT. Its translation is CASTLAGSNTGELFF.

The sample holds many counts of this clonotype. The rearrangement uses TRBV28 and TRBJ2-1, with 9 bases lining up with TRBD2. The CDR3 is 17 amino acids. Germline V CDR1 and CDR2: MDHEN, SYDVKM. Trimming removed 6 bases from V and 8 bases from J; junction bases left unmatched: 17. DNA for the CDR3: TGTGCCAGCAGCCGATATAGCGGGAGACTAGGGAGGGATGAGCAGTTCTTC. It is translated as CASSRYSGRLGRDEQFF. The full variable domain, its missing parts supplied by reference TRBV28 and TRBJ2-1, is DVKVTQSSRYLVKRTGEKVFLECVQDMDHENMFWYRQDPGLGLRLIYFSYDVKMKEKGDIPEGYSVSREKKERFSLILESASTNQTSMYLCASSRYSGRLGRDEQFFGPGTRLTVL.

This clonotype was seen repeatedly, ten times or more. The chain carries TRBV7-9 and TRBJ1-6; D is undetermined. This CDR3 has 14 amino acids. Germline V gene lookup returns CDR1 SEHNR and CDR2 FQNEAQ (reference sequence). The V gene lost 1 base and the J gene lost 11 bases, with 12 bases spanning the gap. The CDR3 loop is CASSLGYNGAPLHF. The CDR3 region has the DNA TGTGCCAGCAGCTTAGGGTACAACGGGGCACCCCTCCACTTT.

This clonotype was recorded a few times. The gene calls are TRBV25-1 and TRBJ2-1; TRBD2 matches 8 bases. The V gene's germline CDR1 is MGHDK and CDR2 SYGVNS. V dropped 6 bases and J dropped 6; count of bases not matched to a gene: 7. The CDR3 consists of 14 residues. CDR3 region: CASSLAGLVNEQFF. CDR3 nucleotide sequence: TGTGCCAGCAGCTTAGCGGGATTGGTCAATGAGCAGTTCTTC.

This clonotype was seen repeatedly, ten times or more. This rearrangement joins TRBV12-3 or TRBV12-4 to TRBJ1-2; D call uncertain. The CDR3 sequence is 13 residues long. V was cut by 8 bases and J by 4 bases, with 14 bases left in between. CDR3 coding DNA: TGTGCCAGCTCTGCGAGCGGACTCTATGGCTACACCTTC. It translates to CASSASGLYGYTF.

This chain joins TRBV29-1 and TRBJ2-5; TRBD1 might be the D (5 bases). Germline CDR1 is SQVTM and CDR2 is ANQGSEA. V shed 4 bases and J shed 2 bases, with 11 bases lying between them. There are 13 residues in the CDR3. CDR3 region: CSVAGQRQETQYF. CDR3 coding DNA: TGCAGCGTTGCAGGGCAAAGGCAAGAGACCCAGTACTTC.

The J gene is TRBJ2-1, the V gene TRBV3-1, with D perhaps matching TRBD1 (5 bases). The CDR3 runs to 13 residues. Germline V gene data show CDR1 as LGHDT and CDR2 as YNNKEL (reference sequence). Trimming took off 5 bases at V and 6 bases at J, with 11 bases between the two ends. CDR3 sequence: CASSTGRVNEQFF. For the CDR3, the DNA is TGTGCCAGCAGCACAGGACGGGTCAATGAGCAGTTCTTC.